The 22 T cell receptor beta chains in this list originate from one sample, sequenced in a study of shared clonotypes between healthy human individuals. Sequencing was performed with immunoSEQ multiplex PCR; in TCRdb, only in-frame clones are kept and a portion is missing. The sample carries approximately 1,500,000 clones, around 98% recorded once. Sample: naive CD4+ T cells sorted from blood. Subset specified: CD45RA+ positively selected. All receptors come from a man aged 25 to 40 in good health.

This clone was seen only once. This chain connects TRBV28 to TRBJ2-7; the D gene is possibly TRBD2 (5 bases). This CDR3 has 19 amino acids. Trimming shortened V by 2 bases and J by 7 bases, and 30 bases separated the two germline ends. Germline V gene lookup returns CDR1 MDHEN and CDR2 SYDVKM. The CDR3 is CASSLGRRSSSSIKLEQYF. DNA for the CDR3: TGTGCCAGCAGTTTAGGTCGACGATCCTCTAGCTCAATAAAGCTTGAGCAGTACTTC.

The rearrangement joins TRBV6-1 to TRBJ2-5; TRBD1 matches at 7 bases. The V gene end was trimmed by 3 bases and the J gene end by 2 bases; junction bases not matched to a gene: 6. There are 15 residues in the CDR3. CDR1 is MNHNS, CDR2 SASEGT, per germline. Here the CDR3 reads CASSDLLDRQETQYF. As DNA, the CDR3 is TGTGCCAGCAGTGACCTTTTGGACAGGCAAGAGACCCAGTACTTC.

V and J are TRBV20-1 and TRBJ1-2; a weak D match, TRBD1 (5 bases). V lost 3 bases and J 7 bases, leaving 6 bases between the germline ends. The germline gives CDR1 DFQATT, CDR2 SNEGSKA (reference sequence). This CDR3 region has 10 residues. The CDR3, as DNA: TGCAGTGCTAGCGGGGGTGGCTACACCTTC. Translated, it gives CSASGGGYTF.

The chain recombines TRBV6-6 with TRBJ2-2; 7 bases match TRBD2. Losses at the gene ends were 6 bases for V and 2 bases for J; bases not matched to a gene: 9. This CDR3 has 16 amino acids. The germline CDR1 and CDR2 sequences are MNHNY and SVGAGI (reference sequence). CDR3 nucleotide sequence: TGTGCCAGCAGCCATGGACTAGTTGGAAACACCGGGGAGCTGTTTTTT. Its translation: CASSHGLVGNTGELFF.

V gene TRBV6-5 combines with J gene TRBJ2-7; 7 nucleotides line up with TRBD2. Germline V lookup: CDR1 MNHEY, CDR2 SVGAGI. V was clipped by 6 bases and J by 6 bases; unmatched bases: 2. The CDR3 sequence is 11 residues long. CDR3: CASRTGGEQYF. CDR3 coding DNA: TGTGCCAGCAGAACGGGGGGCGAGCAGTACTTC.

V and J are TRBV5-1 and TRBJ1-1; D is ambiguous. CDR1 is SGHRS, CDR2 YFSETQ, per germline. V was pared by 3 bases and J by 4 bases, with 16 bases between. This CDR3 has 15 amino acids. The CDR3 reads CASSSQGTVPTEAFF. CDR3 DNA: TGCGCCAGCAGCTCCCAAGGCACAGTCCCCACTGAAGCTTTCTTT.

CDR3 residues: CASSLTVGAAGYTF. The CDR3 bases are TGTGCCAGCAGCTTAACCGTGGGCGCCGCTGGCTACACCTTC. The chain uses TRBV7-2 and TRBJ1-2; D remains unclear. Germline CDR1 and CDR2: SGHTA and FQGNSA. The length of the CDR3 is 14 residues. V gave up 2 bases and J gave up 7 bases, with 14 bases separating them.

This clone was seen a few times. The same CDR3 is also encoded by other DNA sequences in this sample. This chain links TRBV5-1 with TRBJ2-5, with D unclear. CDR1 SGHRS and CDR2 YFSETQ come from the germline V gene. Trimming stripped 0 bases from V and 2 bases from J, with 5 bases between. CDR3 size: 13 residues. DNA of the CDR3: TGCGCCAGCAGCTTGGGCAGTCAAGAGACCCAGTACTTC. Translation: CASSLGSQETQYF.

The J gene is TRBJ2-7, the V gene TRBV5-1; 8 positions match TRBD2. J gave up 6 bases and V 4 bases, and 12 bases lay outside the gene matches. Per germline, CDR1 SGHRS and CDR2 YFSETQ. The CDR3 has 15 residues. CDR3 residues: CASSPGGSGIPEQYF. As DNA, the CDR3 is TGCGCCAGCAGCCCGGGGGGTAGCGGGATCCCCGAGCAGTACTTC.

The chain uses TRBV7-2 and TRBJ2-2; no clear D gene. Germline V CDR1 and CDR2: SGHTA, FQGNSA. This CDR3 contains 13 residues. Between the trimmed V and J ends, which lost 1 base and 6 bases, there was a span of 6 bases. CDR3 protein: CASSLEKAGELFF. The CDR3 coding sequence is TGTGCCAGCAGCTTAGAAAAAGCCGGGGAGCTGTTTTTT.

The chain couples TRBV5-4 to TRBJ1-2, with D possibly being TRBD1 (6 bases). V was trimmed by 4 bases and J by 4 bases, leaving 14 bases between them. The germline CDR1 and CDR2 sequences are SGHNT and YYREEE (reference sequence). The CDR3 sequence is 14 residues long. CDR3 nucleotide sequence: TGTGCCAGCAGCCTGGACAGCAGTCGCTATGGCTACACCTTC. Protein product: CASSLDSSRYGYTF. Variable domain in full (rest from reference TRBV5-4 and TRBJ1-2): ETGVTQSPTHLIKTRGQQVTLRCSSQSGHNTVSWYQQALGQGPQFIFQYYREEENGRGNFPPRFSGLQFPNYSSELNVNALELDDSALYLCASSLDSSRYGYTFGSGTRLTVV.

The rearrangement links TRBV28 to TRBJ2-1; no clear D gene. The CDR3 spans 14 residues. Between the trimmed V and J ends, which lost 2 bases and 8 bases, there was a span of 13 bases. Per germline, CDR1 MDHEN and CDR2 SYDVKM. This CDR3 is CASSLPNAPHEQFF. Written as DNA, the CDR3 is TGTGCCAGCAGTTTACCCAACGCCCCCCATGAGCAGTTCTTC.

The V and J genes are TRBV29-1 and TRBJ1-4; D remains unclear. From germline, CDR1 is SQVTM and CDR2 ANQGSEA. V gave up 7 bases and J gave up 10 bases, with 19 bases separating them. This CDR3 has 13 residues. The CDR3 here is CSANPGLEGKLFF. In nucleotides, the CDR3 is TGCAGCGCGAACCCCGGGTTGGAGGGAAAACTGTTTTTT.

The chain is built from TRBV5-1 and TRBJ2-2, with D perhaps matching TRBD1 (6 bases). Trimming cost V 2 bases and J 0 bases, with 11 bases left between them. From germline, CDR1 is SGHRS and CDR2 YFSETQ. This CDR3 has 16 residues. In DNA, the CDR3 is TGCGCCAGCAGCTTTGGGACAACCGCGAACACCGGGGAGCTGTTTTTT. Protein sequence: CASSFGTTANTGELFF.

The chain combines TRBV2 with TRBJ2-7; 10 bases fit TRBD1. Trimming removed 5 bases from V and 6 bases from J; junction bases left unmatched: 7. Germline values: CDR1 SNHLY, CDR2 FYNNEI. There are 14 residues in the CDR3. CDR3 coding DNA: TGTGCCAGCAGTCCAGACAGGGGGCGCGGCGAGCAGTACTTC. Its protein product is CASSPDRGRGEQYF.

The chain has TRBV9 and TRBJ2-3; TRBD1 agrees at 7 bases. In germline, CDR1 is SGDLS, CDR2 YYNGEE. Losses at the gene ends were 6 bases for V and 2 bases for J; bases not matched to a gene: 9. This CDR3 is built from 15 residues. In DNA form, the CDR3 reads TGTGCCAGCAACCCTACAGGGGACCCCACAGATACGCAGTATTTT. Translated, it gives CASNPTGDPTDTQYF. The entire variable domain, with the rest obtained from reference TRBV9 and TRBJ2-3, is as follows: DSGVTQTPKHLITATGQRVTLRCSPRSGDLSVYWYQQSLDQGLQFLIQYYNGEERAKGNILERFSAQQFPDLHSELNLSSLELGDSALYFCASNPTGDPTDTQYFGPGTRLTVL.

The chain is built from TRBV6-1 and TRBJ1-1; the D gene is possibly TRBD1 (5 bases). The CDR3 contains 14 residues. Germline CDR1 is MNHNS and CDR2 is SASEGT. The V end was cut by 6 bases, the J end by 2 bases, with 13 bases between. For the CDR3, the DNA is TGTGCCAGCAGGACCGACAGAGTAAACACTGAAGCTTTCTTT. The encoded protein is CASRTDRVNTEAFF.

The DNA for the CDR3 is TGCAGCGCCCCTCCTAGCGGGAGTTTCAATGAGCAGTTCTTC. Residues: CSAPPSGSFNEQFF. This sequence joins TRBV29-1 and TRBJ2-1; 10 bases agree with TRBD2. Trimming cost V 7 bases and J 6 bases; bases outside gene matches: 9. From germline, CDR1 is SQVTM and CDR2 ANQGSEA. This CDR3 comprises 14 residues.

This sequence joins TRBV25-1 and TRBJ2-1; TRBD1 agrees at 10 bases. CDR1 MGHDK and CDR2 SYGVNS come from the germline V gene. The CDR3 runs to 15 residues. Unmatched junction bases numbered 8, after V lost 4 bases and J lost 8 bases. CDR3 loop: CASSVTGQGPHEQFF. DNA of the CDR3: TGTGCCAGCAGTGTAACGGGACAGGGGCCCCATGAGCAGTTCTTC.

The V call is TRBV6-5, the J call TRBJ1-2; D is unresolved. The germline gives CDR1 MNHEY, CDR2 SVGAGI. This CDR3 is 15 amino acids long. V lost 2 bases to trimming and J lost 7 bases, with 17 bases between them. DNA of the CDR3: TGTGCCAGCAGTTACACCCGCCGCGGATCCCCTGGCTACACCTTC. Its protein is CASSYTRRGSPGYTF.

V gene TRBV18 combines with J gene TRBJ2-1, with 10 bases identical to TRBD1. This CDR3 has 14 amino acids. Unmatched junction bases numbered 3, after V lost 6 bases and J lost 4 bases. CDR1 KGHSH and CDR2 LQKENI come from the germline V gene. The CDR3 nucleotides read TGTGCCAGCTCCGGGACAGGGGTTTACAATGAGCAGTTCTTC. Translation: CASSGTGVYNEQFF.

This clone occurred once. The V gene is TRBV10-3, the J gene TRBJ2-3; 7 bases fit TRBD1. Germline lookup yields CDR1 ENHRY and CDR2 SYGVKD. J gave up 5 bases and V 2 bases, and 1 base lay outside the gene matches. The CDR3 is 13 amino acids. CDR3: CAISEGQVDTQYF. In nucleotides, the CDR3 is TGTGCCATCAGTGAGGGACAGGTAGATACGCAGTATTTT.